These T cell receptor beta chains were read from a single sample in a study of early T cells in non-severe SARS-CoV-2 infection. TCRdb itself ran the 5' RACE reads through MiXCR, one entry per CDR3 protein. Among tens of thousands of distinct CDR3 sequences listed, more than 7% were seen once. Sequencing was performed on whole blood. All receptors come from an adult who was a healthcare worker with PCR-confirmed SARS-CoV-2 infection or an uninfected control (not recorded which). Each CDR3 is given with its conserved first and last residue.

>TRBV19|TRBJ1-5
CASSIDGTLNQPQHF
>TRBV7-9|TRBJ2-7
CASSREEPGYEQYF
>TRBV29-1|TRBJ2-4
CSVDDASLGNIQYF
>TRBV2|TRBJ2-3
CASRATNTQGGTQYF
>TRBV20-1|TRBJ2-7
CSARNPSRGAYEQYF
>TRBV5-1|TRBJ2-5
CASSPPGETQYF
>TRBV19|TRBJ1-2
CARLRRRIYGYTF
>TRBV3-1|TRBJ2-7
CASSHLTIAAEQYF
>TRBV5-5|TRBJ2-1
CASSLVSLGEQFF
>TRBV19|TRBJ1-2
CASSTTYTGTGNF
>TRBV29-1|TRBJ2-7
CSVEGTGASGEQYF
>TRBV28|TRBJ2-4
CASSQTSGSSRYIQYF
>TRBV18|TRBJ2-5
CASSPVESETQYF
>TRBV29-1|TRBJ2-5
CSVEVRGQETQYF
>TRBV5-4|TRBJ2-7
CASSFGAGGRGEQYF
>TRBV28|TRBJ2-3
CASSFVGEVGDTQYF
>TRBV27|TRBJ2-1
CASSLAGTYGDEQFF
>TRBV12-3/TRBV12-4|TRBJ1-2
CASSEGRFGYTF
>TRBV12-3/TRBV12-4|TRBJ2-3
CASKLSGSSTDTQYF
>TRBV9|TRBJ2-3
CASSATAVLGGTDTQYF
>TRBV29-1|TRBJ2-6
CSVEGPVANVLTF
>TRBV7-9|TRBJ2-4
CASSFWTGFGLAKNIQYF
>TRBV27|TRBJ2-3
CASSFGGAGTDTQYF
>TRBV25-1|TRBJ2-1
CASSELVVPSYNEQFF
>TRBV29-1|TRBJ1-1
CSARPGNTEAFF